Below, one T cell receptor beta chain is given with its context. This sample was included in a study of blood T cell repertoires in COVID-19. Across the study: COVID-19 samples, acute and convalescent, were from the United States, Italy and Spain. Sample material is recorded as cDNA or gDNA derived from T cells, B-cell-depleted T cells, or PBMCs.

In the original analysis: Cell counts per sample came from amplifying reference gene primers. Using immunoSEQ multiplex PCR, the repertoire was profiled, and TCRdb retains in-frame clones only, with some absent. V, J and clone size were drawn from that table, and D and trimming were deduced from the DNA. The sample contains approximately 260,000 clones, 75% to 90% of which appear only once. The sample taken for sequencing was peripheral blood. The TCR originated in a man aged 45-60 years with acute or convalescent COVID-19.

The CDR3: CATPGGHTDTQYF. Written as DNA, the CDR3 is TGTGCCACCCCGGGGGGGCACACAGATACGCAGTATTTT. The chain employs TRBV7-3 and TRBJ2-3, with TRBD2 matching 8 bases. Germline values: CDR1 SGHTA, CDR2 FQGTGA. Trimming cost V 10 bases and J 2 bases; bases outside gene matches: 5. The length of the CDR3 is 13 residues. The full variable domain, rest sourced from reference TRBV7-3 and TRBJ2-3, is GAGVSQTPSNKVTEKGKYVELRCDPISGHTALYWYRQSLGQGPEFLIYFQGTGAADDSGLPNDRFFAVRPEGSVSTLKIQRTERGDSAVYLCATPGGHTDTQYFGPGTRLTVL.